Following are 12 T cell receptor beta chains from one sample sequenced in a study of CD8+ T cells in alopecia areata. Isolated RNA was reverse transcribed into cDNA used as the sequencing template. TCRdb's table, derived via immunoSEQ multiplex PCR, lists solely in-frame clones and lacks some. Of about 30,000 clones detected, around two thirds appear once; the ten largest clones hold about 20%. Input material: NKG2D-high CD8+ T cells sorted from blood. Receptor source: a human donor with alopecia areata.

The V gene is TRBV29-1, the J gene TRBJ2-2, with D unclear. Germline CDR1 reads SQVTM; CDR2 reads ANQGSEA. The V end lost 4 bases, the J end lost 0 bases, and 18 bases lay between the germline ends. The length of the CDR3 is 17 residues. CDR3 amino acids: CSVVSNLGTTNTGELFF. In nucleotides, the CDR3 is TGCAGCGTTGTTAGCAACCTGGGCACTACGAACACCGGGGAGCTGTTTTTT.

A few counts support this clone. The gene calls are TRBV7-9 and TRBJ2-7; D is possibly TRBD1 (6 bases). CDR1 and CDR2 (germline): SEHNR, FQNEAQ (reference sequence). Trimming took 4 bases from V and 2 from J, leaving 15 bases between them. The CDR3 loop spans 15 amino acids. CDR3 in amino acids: CASSSPGELPYEQYF. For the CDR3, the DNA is TGTGCCAGCAGCTCTCCAGGGGAATTACCCTACGAGCAGTACTTC.

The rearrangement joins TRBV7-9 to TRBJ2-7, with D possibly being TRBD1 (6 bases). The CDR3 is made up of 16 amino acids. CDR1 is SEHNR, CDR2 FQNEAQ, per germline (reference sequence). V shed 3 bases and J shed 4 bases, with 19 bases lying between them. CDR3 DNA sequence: TGTGCCAGCAGCTTTGACGGCCGGGACACCAGATACGAGCAGTACTTC. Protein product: CASSFDGRDTRYEQYF.

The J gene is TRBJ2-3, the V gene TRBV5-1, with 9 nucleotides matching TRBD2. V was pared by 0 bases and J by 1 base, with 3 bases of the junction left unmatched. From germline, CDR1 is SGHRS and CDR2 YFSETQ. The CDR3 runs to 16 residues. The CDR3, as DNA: TGCGCCAGCAGCTTGGCCTTAGCGGGGGGCACAGATACGCAGTATTTT. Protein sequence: CASSLALAGGTDTQYF.

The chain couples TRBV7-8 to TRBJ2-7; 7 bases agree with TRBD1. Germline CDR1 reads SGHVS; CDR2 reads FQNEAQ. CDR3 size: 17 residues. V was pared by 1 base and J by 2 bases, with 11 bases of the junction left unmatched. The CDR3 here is CASSLVPGTEVTYEQYF. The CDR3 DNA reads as TGTGCCAGCAGCTTAGTTCCCGGGACAGAGGTAACCTACGAGCAGTACTTC.

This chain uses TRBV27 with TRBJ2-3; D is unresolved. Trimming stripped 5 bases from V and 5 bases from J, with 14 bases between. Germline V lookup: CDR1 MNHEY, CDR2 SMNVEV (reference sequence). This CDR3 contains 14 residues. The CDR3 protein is CASSTTHLLDTQYF. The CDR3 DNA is TGTGCCAGCAGTACAACCCATTTGTTAGATACGCAGTATTTT.

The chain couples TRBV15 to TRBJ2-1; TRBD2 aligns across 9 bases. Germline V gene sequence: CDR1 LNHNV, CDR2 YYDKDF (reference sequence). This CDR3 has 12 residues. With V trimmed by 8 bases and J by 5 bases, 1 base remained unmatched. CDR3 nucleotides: TGTGCCACCGCTAGCGGGGACAATGAGCAGTTCTTC. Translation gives CATASGDNEQFF.

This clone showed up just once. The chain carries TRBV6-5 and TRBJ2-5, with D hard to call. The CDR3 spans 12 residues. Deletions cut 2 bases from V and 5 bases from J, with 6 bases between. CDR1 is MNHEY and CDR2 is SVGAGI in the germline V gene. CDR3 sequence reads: CASSYDLETQYF. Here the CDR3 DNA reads TGTGCCAGCAGTTACGATCTCGAGACCCAGTACTTC.

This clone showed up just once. CDR3 sequence: CASSYALSYEQYF. The DNA of the CDR3 is TGTGCCAGCAGTTACGCACTGTCCTACGAGCAGTACTTC. V gene TRBV6-5 combines with J gene TRBJ2-7; no firm D call. Germline loops: CDR1 MNHEY, CDR2 SVGAGI. The V end lost 2 bases, the J end lost 1 base, and 6 bases lay between the germline ends. This CDR3 is 13 amino acids long.

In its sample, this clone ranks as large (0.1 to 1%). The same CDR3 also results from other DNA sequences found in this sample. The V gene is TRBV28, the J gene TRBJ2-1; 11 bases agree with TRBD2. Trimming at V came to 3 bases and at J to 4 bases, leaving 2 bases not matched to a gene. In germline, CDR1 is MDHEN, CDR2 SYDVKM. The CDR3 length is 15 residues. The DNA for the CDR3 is TGTGCCAGCAGTTTTATAGCGGGGGGGTACAATGAGCAGTTCTTC. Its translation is CASSFIAGGYNEQFF.

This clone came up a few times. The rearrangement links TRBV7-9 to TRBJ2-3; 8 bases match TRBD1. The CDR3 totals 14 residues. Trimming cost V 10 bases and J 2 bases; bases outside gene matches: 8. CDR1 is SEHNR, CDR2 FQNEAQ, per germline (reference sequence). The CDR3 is CATGTGLTTDTQYF. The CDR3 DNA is TGTGCCACCGGGACAGGATTGACCACAGATACGCAGTATTTT.

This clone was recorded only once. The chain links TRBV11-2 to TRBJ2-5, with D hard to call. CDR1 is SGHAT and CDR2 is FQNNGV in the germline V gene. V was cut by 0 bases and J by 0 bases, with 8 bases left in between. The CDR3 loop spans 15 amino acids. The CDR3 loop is CASSLDLEYQETQYF. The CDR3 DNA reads TGTGCCAGCAGCTTAGATTTGGAGTACCAAGAGACCCAGTACTTC.